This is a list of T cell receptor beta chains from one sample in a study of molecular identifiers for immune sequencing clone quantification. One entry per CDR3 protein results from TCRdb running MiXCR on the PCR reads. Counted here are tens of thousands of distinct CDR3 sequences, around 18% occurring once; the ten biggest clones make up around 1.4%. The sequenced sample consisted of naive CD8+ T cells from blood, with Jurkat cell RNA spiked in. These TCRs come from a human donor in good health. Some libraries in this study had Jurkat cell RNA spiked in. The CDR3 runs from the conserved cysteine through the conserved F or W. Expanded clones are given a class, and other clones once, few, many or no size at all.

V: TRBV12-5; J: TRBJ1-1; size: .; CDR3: CASAPLGDTEAFF
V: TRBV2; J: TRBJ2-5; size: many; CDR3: CASSGGTSGKETQYF
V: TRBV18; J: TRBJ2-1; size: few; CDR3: CASSPVYGGDRGDEQFF
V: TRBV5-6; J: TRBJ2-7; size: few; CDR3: CASRVGLGYEQYF
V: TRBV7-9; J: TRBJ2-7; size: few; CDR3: CASSPYPGQGSGSYEQYF
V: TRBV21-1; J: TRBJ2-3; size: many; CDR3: CASSKSREGPIPKYTDTQYF
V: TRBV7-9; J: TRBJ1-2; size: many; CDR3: CASSLVPNYGYTF
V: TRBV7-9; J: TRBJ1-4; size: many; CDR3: CASSRPDGREAEKLFF
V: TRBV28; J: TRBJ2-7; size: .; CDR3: CASRHGTHTPYEQYF
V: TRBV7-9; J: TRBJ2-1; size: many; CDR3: CASSLTVGENEQFF
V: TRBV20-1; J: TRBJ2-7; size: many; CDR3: CSARARDGSYEQYF
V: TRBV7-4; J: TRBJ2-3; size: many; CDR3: CASSNTYHPDTQYF
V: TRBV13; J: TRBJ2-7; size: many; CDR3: CASSIMGQHEQYF
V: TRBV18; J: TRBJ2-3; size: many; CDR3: CASTSGAASTDTQYF
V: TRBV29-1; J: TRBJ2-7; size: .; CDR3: CRTRGGSLGQETYEQYF
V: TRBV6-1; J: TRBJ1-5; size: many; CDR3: CASSEVGQPSNQPQHF